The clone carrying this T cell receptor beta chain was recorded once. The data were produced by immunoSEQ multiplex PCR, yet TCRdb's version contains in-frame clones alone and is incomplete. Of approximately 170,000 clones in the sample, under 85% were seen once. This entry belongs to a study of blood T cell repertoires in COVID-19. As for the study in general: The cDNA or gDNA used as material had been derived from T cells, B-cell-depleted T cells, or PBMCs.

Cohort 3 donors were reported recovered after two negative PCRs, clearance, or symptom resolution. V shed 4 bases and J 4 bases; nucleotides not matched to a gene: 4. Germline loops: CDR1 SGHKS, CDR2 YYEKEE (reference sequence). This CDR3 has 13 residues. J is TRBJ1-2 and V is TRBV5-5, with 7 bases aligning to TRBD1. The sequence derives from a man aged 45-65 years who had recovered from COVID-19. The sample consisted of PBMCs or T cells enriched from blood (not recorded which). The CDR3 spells CASSLEGAYGYTF. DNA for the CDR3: TGTGCCAGCAGCCTCGAGGGGGCCTATGGCTACACCTTC. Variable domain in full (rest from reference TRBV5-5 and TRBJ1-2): DAGVTQSPTHLIKTRGQQVTLRCSPISGHKSVSWYQQVLGQGPQFIFQYYEKEERGRGNFPDRFSARQFPNYSSELNVNALLLGDSALYLCASSLEGAYGYTFGSGTRLTVV.